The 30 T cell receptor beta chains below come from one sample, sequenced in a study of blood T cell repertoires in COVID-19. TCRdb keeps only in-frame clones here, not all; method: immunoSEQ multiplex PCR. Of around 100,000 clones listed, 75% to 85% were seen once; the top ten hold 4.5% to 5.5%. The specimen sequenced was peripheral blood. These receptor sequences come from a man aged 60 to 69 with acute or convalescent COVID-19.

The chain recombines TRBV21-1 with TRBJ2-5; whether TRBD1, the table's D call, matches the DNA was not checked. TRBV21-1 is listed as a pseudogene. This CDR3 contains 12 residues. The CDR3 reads CASSTYRETQYF. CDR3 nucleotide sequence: TGTGCCAGCAGCACTTACAGGGAGACCCAGTACTTC.

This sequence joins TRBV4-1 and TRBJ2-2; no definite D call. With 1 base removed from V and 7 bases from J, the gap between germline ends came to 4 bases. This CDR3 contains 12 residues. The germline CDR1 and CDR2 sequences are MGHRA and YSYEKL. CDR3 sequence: CASSQVGGELFF. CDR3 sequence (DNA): TGCGCCAGCAGCCAAGTCGGCGGGGAGCTGTTTTTT.

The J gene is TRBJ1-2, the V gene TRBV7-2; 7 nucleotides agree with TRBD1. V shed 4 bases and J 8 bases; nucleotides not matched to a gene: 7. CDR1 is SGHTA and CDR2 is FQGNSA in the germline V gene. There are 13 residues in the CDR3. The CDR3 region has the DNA TGTGCCAGCAGCTCTGACAGGGTAGGGGGCTACACCTTC. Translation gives CASSSDRVGGYTF.

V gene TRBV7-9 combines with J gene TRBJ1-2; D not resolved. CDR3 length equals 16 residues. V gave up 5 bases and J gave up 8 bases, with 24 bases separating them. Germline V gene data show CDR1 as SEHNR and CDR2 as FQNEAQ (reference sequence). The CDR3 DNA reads TGTGCCAGCAGCGGGCGACGTCAGCTTAGACCCGGCGGCTACACCTTC. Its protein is CASSGRRQLRPGGYTF.

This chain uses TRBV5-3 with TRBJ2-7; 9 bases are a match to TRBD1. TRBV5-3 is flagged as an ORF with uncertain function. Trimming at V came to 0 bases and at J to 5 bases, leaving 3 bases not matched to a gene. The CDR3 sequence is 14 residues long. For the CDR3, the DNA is TGTGCCAGAAGCTTGGTGGGACAGGGCAACGAGCAGTACTTC. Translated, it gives CARSLVGQGNEQYF.

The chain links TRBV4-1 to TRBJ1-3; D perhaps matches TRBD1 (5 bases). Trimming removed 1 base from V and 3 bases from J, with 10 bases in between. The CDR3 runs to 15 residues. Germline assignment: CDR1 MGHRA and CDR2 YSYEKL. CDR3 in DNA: TGCGCCAGCAGCCAAGTGGGGGGGGTTGGAAACACCATATATTTT. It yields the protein CASSQVGGVGNTIYF.

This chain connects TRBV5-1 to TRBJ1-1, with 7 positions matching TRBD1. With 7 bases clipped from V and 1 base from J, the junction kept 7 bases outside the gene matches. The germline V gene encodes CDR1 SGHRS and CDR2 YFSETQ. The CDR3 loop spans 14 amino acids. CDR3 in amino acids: CASLQGTANTEAFF. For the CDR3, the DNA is TGCGCCAGCCTACAAGGGACAGCGAACACTGAAGCTTTCTTT.

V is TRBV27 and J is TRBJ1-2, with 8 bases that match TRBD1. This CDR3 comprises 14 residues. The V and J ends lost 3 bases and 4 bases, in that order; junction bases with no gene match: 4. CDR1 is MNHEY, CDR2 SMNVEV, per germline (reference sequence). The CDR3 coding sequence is TGTGCCAGCAGTTTCCGGCAGGGGGCCTATGGCTACACCTTC. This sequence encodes CASSFRQGAYGYTF.

Here the CDR3 DNA reads TGTGCCAGCAGCCAAGATTTCGGGCGGTTTGGCAGGGGATTTTCTGAAGCTTTCTTT. Its protein product is CASSQDFGRFGRGFSEAFF. The genes are TRBV14 and TRBJ1-1, with a possible D match to TRBD1 (6 bases). The CDR3 has 19 amino acids. Germline lookup yields CDR1 SGHDN and CDR2 FVKESK. Trimming left V 0 bases short and J 6 bases short, with 26 bases between.

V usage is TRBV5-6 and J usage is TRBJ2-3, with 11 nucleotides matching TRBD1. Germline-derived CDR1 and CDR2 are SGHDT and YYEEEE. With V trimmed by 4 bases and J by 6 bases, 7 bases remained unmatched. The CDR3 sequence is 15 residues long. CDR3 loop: CASSTPDRGLDTQYF. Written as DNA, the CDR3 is TGTGCCAGCAGCACTCCGGACAGGGGGCTGGATACGCAGTATTTT. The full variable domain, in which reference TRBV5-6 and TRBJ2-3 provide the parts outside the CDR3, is DAGVTQSPTHLIKTRGQQVTLRCSPKSGHDTVSWYQQALGQGPQFIFQYYEEEERQRGNFPDRFSGHQFPNYSSELNVNALLLGDSALYLCASSTPDRGLDTQYFGPGTRLTVL.

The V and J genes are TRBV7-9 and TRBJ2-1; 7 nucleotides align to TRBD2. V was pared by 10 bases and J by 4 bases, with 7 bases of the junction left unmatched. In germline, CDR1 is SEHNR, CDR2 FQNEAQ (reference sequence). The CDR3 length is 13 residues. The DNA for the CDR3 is TGTGCCAACGGCGGGAGTAGGTACAATGAGCAGTTCTTC. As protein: CANGGSRYNEQFF.

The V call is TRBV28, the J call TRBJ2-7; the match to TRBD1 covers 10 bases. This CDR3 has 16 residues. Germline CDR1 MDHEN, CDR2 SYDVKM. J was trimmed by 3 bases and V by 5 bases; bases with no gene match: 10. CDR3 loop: CASSATTRTGGYEQYF. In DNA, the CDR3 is TGTGCCAGCAGTGCCACAACCCGGACAGGGGGCTACGAGCAGTACTTC.

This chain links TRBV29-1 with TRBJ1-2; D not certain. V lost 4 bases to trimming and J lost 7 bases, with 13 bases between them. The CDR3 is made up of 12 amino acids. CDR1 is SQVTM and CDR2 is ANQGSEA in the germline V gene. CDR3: CSVGGDSGGYTF. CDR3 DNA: TGCAGCGTTGGTGGGGATAGCGGTGGCTACACCTTC.

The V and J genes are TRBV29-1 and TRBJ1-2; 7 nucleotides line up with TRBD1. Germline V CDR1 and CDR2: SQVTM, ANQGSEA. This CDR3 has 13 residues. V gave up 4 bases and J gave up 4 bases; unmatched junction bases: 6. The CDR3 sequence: CSVGGTEIYGYTF. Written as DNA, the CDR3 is TGCAGCGTTGGCGGGACAGAGATCTATGGCTACACCTTC. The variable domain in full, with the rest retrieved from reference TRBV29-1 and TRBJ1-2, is SAVISQKPSRDICQRGTSLTIQCQVDSQVTMMFWYRQQPGQSLTLIATANQGSEATYESGFVIDKFPISRPNLTFSTLTVSNMSPEDSSIYLCSVGGTEIYGYTFGSGTRLTVV.

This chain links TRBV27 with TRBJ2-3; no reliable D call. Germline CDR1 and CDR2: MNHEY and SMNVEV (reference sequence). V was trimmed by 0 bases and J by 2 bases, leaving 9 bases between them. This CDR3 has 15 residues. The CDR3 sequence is CASSLSPLNTDTQYF. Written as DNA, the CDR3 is TGTGCCAGCAGTTTATCTCCACTCAACACAGATACGCAGTATTTT.

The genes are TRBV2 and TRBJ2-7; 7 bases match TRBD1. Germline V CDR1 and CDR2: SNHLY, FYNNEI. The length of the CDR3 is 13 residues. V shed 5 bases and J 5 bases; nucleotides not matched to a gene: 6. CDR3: CASSIGQVHEQYF. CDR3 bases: TGTGCCAGCAGTATAGGACAGGTCCACGAGCAGTACTTC. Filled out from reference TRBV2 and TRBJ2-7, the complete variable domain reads EPEVTQTPSHQVTQMGQEVILRCVPISNHLYFYWYRQILGQKVEFLVSFYNNEISEKSEIFDDQFSVERPDGSNFTLKIRSTKLEDSAMYFCASSIGQVHEQYFGPGTRLTVT.

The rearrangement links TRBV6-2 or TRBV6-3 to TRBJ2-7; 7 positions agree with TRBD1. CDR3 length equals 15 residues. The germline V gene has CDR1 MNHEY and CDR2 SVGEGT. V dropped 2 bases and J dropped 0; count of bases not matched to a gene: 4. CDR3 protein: CASSYDRVASYEQYF. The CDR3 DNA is TGTGCCAGCAGTTACGACAGGGTAGCCTCCTACGAGCAGTACTTC.

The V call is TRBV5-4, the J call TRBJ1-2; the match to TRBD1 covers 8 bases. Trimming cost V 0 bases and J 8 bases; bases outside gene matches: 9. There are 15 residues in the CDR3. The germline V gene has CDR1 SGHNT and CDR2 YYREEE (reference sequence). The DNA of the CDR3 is TGTGCCAGCAGCTTGGACCCTTCAGGGGGCGGGGGCTACACCTTC. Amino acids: CASSLDPSGGGGYTF.

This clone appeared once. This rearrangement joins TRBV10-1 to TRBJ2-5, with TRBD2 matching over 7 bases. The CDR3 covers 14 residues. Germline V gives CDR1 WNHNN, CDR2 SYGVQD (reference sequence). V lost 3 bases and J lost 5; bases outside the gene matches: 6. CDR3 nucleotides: TGCGCCAGCAGTGAACCCGGGACTATGGAGACCCAGTACTTC. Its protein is CASSEPGTMETQYF.

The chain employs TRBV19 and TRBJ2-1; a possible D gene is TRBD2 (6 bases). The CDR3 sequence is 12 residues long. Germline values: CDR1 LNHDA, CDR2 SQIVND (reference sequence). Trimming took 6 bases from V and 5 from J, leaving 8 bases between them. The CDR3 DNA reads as TGTGCCAGTAGATGGGGGGACAATGAGCAGTTCTTC. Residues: CASRWGDNEQFF.

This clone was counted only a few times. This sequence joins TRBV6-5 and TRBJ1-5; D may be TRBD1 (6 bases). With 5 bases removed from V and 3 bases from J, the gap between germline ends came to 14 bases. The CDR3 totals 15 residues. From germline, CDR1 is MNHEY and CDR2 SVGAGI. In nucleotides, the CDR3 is TGTGCCAGCAGTCCGCAAACAGGGAACAATCAGCCCCAGCATTTT. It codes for CASSPQTGNNQPQHF.

The CDR3 here is CAISPDSNSNQPQHF. Here the CDR3 DNA reads TGTGCCATCAGTCCAGATTCAAATAGCAATCAGCCCCAGCATTTT. J is TRBJ1-5 and V is TRBV10-3; D ambiguous. Germline V gives CDR1 ENHRY, CDR2 SYGVKD. With 5 bases removed from V and 0 bases from J, the gap between germline ends came to 11 bases. CDR3 length: 15 amino acids.

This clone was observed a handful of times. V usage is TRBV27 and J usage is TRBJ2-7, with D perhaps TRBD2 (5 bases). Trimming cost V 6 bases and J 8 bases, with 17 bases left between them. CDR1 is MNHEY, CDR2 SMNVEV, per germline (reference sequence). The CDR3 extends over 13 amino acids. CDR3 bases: TGTGCCAGCAGCACCTCCCCCGGGGTGAAGCAGTACTTC. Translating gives CASSTSPGVKQYF.

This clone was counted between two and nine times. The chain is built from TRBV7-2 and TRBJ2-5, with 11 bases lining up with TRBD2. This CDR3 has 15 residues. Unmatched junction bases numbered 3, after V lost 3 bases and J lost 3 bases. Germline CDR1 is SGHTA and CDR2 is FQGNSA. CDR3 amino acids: CASSLVAGGKETQYF. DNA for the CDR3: TGTGCCAGCAGCTTGGTAGCGGGAGGGAAAGAGACCCAGTACTTC.

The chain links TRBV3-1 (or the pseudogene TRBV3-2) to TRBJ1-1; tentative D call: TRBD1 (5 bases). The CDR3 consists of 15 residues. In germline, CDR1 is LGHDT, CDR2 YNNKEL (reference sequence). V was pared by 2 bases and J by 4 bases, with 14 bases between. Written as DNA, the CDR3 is TGTGCCAGCAGCCAAAATTCCCTCGGGGGCACTGAAGCTTTCTTT. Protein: CASSQNSLGGTEAFF.

The CDR3 nucleotides read TGTGCCAGCAGCCTCACTGTCCAAGAGACCCAGTACTTC. It translates to CASSLTVQETQYF. This rearrangement joins TRBV14 to TRBJ2-5; D unresolved. CDR3 size: 13 residues. From germline, CDR1 is SGHDN and CDR2 FVKESK. Between the trimmed V and J ends, which lost 4 bases and 1 base, there was a span of 7 bases.

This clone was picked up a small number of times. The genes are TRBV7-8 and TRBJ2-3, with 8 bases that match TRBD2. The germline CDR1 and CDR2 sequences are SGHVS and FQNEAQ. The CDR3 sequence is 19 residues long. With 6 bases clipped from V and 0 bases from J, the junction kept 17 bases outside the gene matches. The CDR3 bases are TGTGCCAGCAGAAGTAGCGGGACTATTACCCACCTAAGCACAGATACGCAGTATTTT. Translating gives CASRSSGTITHLSTDTQYF. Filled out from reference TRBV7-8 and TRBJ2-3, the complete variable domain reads GAGVSQSPRYKVAKRGQDVALRCDPISGHVSLFWYQQALGQGPEFLTYFQNEAQLDKSGLPSDRFFAERPEGSVSTLKIQRTQQEDSAVYLCASRSSGTITHLSTDTQYFGPGTRLTVL.

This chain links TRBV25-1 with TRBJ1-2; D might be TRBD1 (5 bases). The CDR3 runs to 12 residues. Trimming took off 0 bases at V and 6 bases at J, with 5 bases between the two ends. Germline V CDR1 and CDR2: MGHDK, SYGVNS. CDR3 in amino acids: CASSEYRDGYTF. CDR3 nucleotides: TGTGCCAGCAGTGAATACAGGGATGGCTACACCTTC.

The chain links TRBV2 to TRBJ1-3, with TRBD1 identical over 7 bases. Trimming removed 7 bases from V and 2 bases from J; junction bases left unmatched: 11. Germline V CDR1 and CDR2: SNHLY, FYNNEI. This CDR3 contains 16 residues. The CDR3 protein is CASTEGPDRAGNTIYF. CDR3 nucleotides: TGTGCCAGCACCGAGGGTCCAGACAGGGCTGGAAACACCATATATTTT. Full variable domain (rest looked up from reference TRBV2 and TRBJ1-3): EPEVTQTPSHQVTQMGQEVILRCVPISNHLYFYWYRQILGQKVEFLVSFYNNEISEKSEIFDDQFSVERPDGSNFTLKIRSTKLEDSAMYFCASTEGPDRAGNTIYFGEGSWLTVV.

DNA of the CDR3: TGTGCCAGCAGCTTAGCGCTAGCGGCCTACAATGAGCAGTTCTTC. Protein: CASSLALAAYNEQFF. The chain joins TRBV11-2 to TRBJ2-1; TRBD2 matches 7 bases. Germline loops: CDR1 SGHAT, CDR2 FQNNGV. The J segment lost 2 bases and the V segment lost 1 base, leaving 2 bases of the junction unmatched. The CDR3 spans 15 residues.